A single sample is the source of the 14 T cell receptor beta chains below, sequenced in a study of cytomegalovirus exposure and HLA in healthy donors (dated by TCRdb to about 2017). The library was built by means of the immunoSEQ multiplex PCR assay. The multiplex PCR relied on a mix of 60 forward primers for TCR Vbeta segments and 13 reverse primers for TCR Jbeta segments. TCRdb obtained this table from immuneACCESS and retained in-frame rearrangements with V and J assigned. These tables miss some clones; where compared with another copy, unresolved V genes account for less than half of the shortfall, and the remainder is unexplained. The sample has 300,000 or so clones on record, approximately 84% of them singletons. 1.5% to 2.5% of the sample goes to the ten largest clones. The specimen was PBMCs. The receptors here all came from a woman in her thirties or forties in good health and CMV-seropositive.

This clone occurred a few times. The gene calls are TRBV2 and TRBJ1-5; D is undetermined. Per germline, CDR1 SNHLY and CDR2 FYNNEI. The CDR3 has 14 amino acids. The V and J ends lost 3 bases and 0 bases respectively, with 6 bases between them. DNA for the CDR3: TGTGCCAGCAGTGAGACACCTAGCAATCAGCCCCAGCATTTT. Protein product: CASSETPSNQPQHF.

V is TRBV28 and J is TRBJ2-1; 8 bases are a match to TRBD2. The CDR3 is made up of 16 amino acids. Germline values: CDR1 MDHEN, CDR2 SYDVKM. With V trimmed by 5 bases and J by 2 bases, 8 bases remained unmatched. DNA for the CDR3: TGTGCCAGCAGTAGGGAAGCGGGAGTCCCCTACAATGAGCAGTTCTTC. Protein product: CASSREAGVPYNEQFF.

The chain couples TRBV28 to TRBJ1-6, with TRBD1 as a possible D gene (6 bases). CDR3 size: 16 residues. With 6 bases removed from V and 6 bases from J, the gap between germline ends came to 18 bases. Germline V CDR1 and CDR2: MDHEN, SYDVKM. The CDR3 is CASSPDRPLGNSPLHF. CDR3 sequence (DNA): TGTGCCAGCAGCCCCGACAGGCCCCTTGGTAATTCACCCCTCCACTTT.

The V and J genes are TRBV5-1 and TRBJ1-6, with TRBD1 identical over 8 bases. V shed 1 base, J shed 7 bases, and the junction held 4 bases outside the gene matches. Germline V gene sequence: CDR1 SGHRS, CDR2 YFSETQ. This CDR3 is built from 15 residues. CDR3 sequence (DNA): TGCGCCAGCAGCTTGTCGACAGGGGAAAATTCACCCCTCCACTTT. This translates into CASSLSTGENSPLHF.

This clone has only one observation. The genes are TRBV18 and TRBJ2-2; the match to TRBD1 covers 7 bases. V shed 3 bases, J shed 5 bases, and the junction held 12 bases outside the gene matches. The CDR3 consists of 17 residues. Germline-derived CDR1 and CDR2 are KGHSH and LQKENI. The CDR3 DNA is TGTGCCAGCTCACCCGGTCCCGGGACAGACGCTACCGGGGAGCTGTTTTTT. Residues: CASSPGPGTDATGELFF.

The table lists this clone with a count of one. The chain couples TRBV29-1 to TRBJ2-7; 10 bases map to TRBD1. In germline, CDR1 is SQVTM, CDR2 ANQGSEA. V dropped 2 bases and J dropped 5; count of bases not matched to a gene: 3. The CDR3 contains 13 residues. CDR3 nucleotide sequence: TGCAGCGTTGAAAAGGGACAGGGGCACGAGCAGTACTTC. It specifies CSVEKGQGHEQYF.

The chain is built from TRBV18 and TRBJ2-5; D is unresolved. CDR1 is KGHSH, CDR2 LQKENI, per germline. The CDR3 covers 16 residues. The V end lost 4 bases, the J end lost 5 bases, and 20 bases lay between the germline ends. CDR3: CASSQEAPTSLETQYF. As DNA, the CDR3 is TGTGCCAGCTCACAAGAGGCCCCCACATCCTTGGAGACCCAGTACTTC.

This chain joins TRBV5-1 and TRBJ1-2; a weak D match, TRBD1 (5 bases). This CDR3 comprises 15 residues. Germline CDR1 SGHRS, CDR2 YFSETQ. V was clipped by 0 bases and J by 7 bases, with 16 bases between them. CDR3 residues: CASSLDRPGSRGYTF. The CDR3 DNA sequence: TGCGCCAGCAGCTTGGACAGGCCAGGGTCTCGTGGCTACACCTTC.

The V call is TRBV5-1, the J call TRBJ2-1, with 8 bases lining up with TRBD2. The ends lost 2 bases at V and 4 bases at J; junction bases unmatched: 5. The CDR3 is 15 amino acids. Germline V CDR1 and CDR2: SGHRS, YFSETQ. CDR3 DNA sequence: TGCGCCAGCAGCTTAACTAGCGGTTTTTACAATGAGCAGTTCTTC. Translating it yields CASSLTSGFYNEQFF.

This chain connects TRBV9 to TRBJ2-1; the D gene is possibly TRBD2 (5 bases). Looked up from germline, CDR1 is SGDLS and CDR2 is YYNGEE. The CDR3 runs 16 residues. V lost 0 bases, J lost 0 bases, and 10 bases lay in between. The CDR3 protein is CASSVDVGSSYNEQFF. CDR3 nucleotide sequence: TGTGCCAGCAGCGTAGATGTGGGGAGCTCCTACAATGAGCAGTTCTTC.

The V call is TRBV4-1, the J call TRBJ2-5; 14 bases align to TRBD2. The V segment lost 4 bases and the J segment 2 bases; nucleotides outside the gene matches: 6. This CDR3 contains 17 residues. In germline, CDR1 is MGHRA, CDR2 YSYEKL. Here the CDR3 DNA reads TGCGCCAGCAGCCGGGGACTAGCGGGAGTAGGGCAAGAGACCCAGTACTTC. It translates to CASSRGLAGVGQETQYF.

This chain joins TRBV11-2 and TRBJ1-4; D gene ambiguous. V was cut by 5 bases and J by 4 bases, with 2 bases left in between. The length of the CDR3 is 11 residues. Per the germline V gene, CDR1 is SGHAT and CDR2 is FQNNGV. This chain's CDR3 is CASSLNEKLFF. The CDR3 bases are TGTGCCAGCAGCCTTAATGAAAAACTGTTTTTT.

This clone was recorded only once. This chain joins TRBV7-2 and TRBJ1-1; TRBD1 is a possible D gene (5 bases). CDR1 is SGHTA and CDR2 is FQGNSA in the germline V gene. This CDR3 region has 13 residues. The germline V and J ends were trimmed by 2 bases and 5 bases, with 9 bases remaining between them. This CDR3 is CASSLYGGTEAFF. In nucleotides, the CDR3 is TGTGCCAGCAGCTTATACGGGGGGACTGAAGCTTTCTTT.

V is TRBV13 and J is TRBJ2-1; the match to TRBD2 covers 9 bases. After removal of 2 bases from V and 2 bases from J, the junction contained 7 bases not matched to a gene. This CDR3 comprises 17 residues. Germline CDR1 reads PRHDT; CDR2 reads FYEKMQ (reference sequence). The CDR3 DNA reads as TGTGCCAGCAGCTTACTCTTGGCTAGCGGGGCCTACAATGAGCAGTTCTTC. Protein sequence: CASSLLLASGAYNEQFF.